Shown below are 20 T cell receptor beta chains from a single sample sequenced in a study of cytomegalovirus exposure and HLA in healthy donors. PCR was performed using 60 Vbeta and 13 Jbeta primers. The data were produced by immunoSEQ multiplex PCR, yet TCRdb's version contains in-frame clones alone and is incomplete. The sample lists under 120,000 clones, 74% occurring once. The specimen was PBMCs. These receptors came from a man aged 45-65 years in good health and CMV-seropositive.

The chain recombines TRBV5-1 with TRBJ1-2; 7 nucleotides agree with TRBD1. The CDR3 has 14 amino acids. CDR1 and CDR2 from the germline V gene are SGHRS and YFSETQ. V lost 5 bases to trimming and J lost 6 bases; unmatched junction nucleotides: 10. CDR3 nucleotide sequence: TGCGCCAGCAGTTCTACTCGGACAGGAGATGGCTACACCTTC. Protein sequence: CASSSTRTGDGYTF.

The J gene is TRBJ1-5, the V gene TRBV18; 9 bases fit TRBD1. Germline-derived CDR1 and CDR2 are KGHSH and LQKENI. The CDR3 length is 15 residues. Trimming removed 4 bases from V and 8 bases from J; junction bases left unmatched: 9. The CDR3 DNA reads as TGTGCCAGCTCACTGGGACAGGGCTTAGAAGAGCCCCAGCATTTT. As protein: CASSLGQGLEEPQHF.

This clone was picked up a small number of times. V and J are TRBV6-1 and TRBJ2-7, with 9 positions matching TRBD2. Trimming cost V 0 bases and J 3 bases; bases outside gene matches: 6. Germline V gene data show CDR1 as MNHNS and CDR2 as SASEGT. The CDR3 runs to 16 residues. CDR3 nucleotides: TGTGCCAGCAGTGAAGCTCCGGGACTAGCCCACTACGAGCAGTACTTC. Its protein is CASSEAPGLAHYEQYF.

The chain carries TRBV18 and TRBJ2-1; no firm D call. The germline V gene encodes CDR1 KGHSH and CDR2 LQKENI. With 3 bases removed from V and 5 bases from J, the gap between germline ends came to 17 bases. CDR3 length: 16 amino acids. In nucleotides, the CDR3 is TGTGCCAGCTCACCTACACCGCTAACTATTGACAATGAGCAGTTCTTC. It codes for CASSPTPLTIDNEQFF.

This chain links TRBV25-1 with TRBJ1-2, with 8 nucleotides matching TRBD1. Germline V gives CDR1 MGHDK, CDR2 SYGVNS. The CDR3 covers 13 residues. V trimming: 7 bases; J trimming: 4 bases; junction bases outside the gene matches: 5. The CDR3 DNA sequence: TGTGCCAGCACCCAGGGGACAGGCTATGGCTACACCTTC. Amino acids: CASTQGTGYGYTF.

The chain couples TRBV12-5 to TRBJ1-3; D ambiguous. The V end was cut by 4 bases, the J end by 3 bases, with 7 bases between. This CDR3 comprises 13 residues. The germline V gene has CDR1 LGHNT and CDR2 FRNRAP. The CDR3 region has the DNA TGTGCTAGTGGTTCCCTTCTTGGAAACACCATATATTTT. It specifies CASGSLLGNTIYF.

This sequence joins TRBV27 and TRBJ1-4; D unresolved. The V gene lost 1 base and the J gene lost 6 bases, with 12 bases spanning the gap. This CDR3 comprises 15 residues. Germline CDR1 is MNHEY and CDR2 is SMNVEV (reference sequence). This chain's CDR3 is CASSLYTSPDEKLFF. In nucleotides, the CDR3 is TGTGCCAGCAGTTTATATACCAGTCCCGATGAAAAACTGTTTTTT.

About this clone: This same CDR3 is encoded by further DNA sequences in the sample. The rearrangement joins TRBV2 to TRBJ1-2; no definite D call. CDR1 SNHLY and CDR2 FYNNEI come from the germline V gene. Trimming removed 6 bases from V and 1 base from J, with 6 bases in between. CDR3 size: 12 residues. In nucleotides, the CDR3 is TGTGCCAGCAGGGGCAGTAACTATGGCTACACCTTC. Translated, it gives CASRGSNYGYTF.

The chain has TRBV14 and TRBJ2-5; D not certain. V lost 3 bases, J lost 7 bases, and 18 bases lay in between. Germline CDR1 and CDR2: SGHDN and FVKESK. This CDR3 has 15 amino acids. DNA of the CDR3: TGTGCCAGCAGCCAGCAGACTCAAACCTTGGGGACCCAGTACTTC. Protein product: CASSQQTQTLGTQYF.

The table lists this clone with a few counts. This sequence joins TRBV2 and TRBJ1-2; 9 nucleotides align to TRBD1. The CDR3 extends over 14 amino acids. J gave up 7 bases and V 6 bases, and 9 bases lay outside the gene matches. From germline, CDR1 is SNHLY and CDR2 FYNNEI. The CDR3, as DNA: TGTGCCAGCAGGGGGGGACAGGGTCATAGTGGCTACACCTTC. Its translation: CASRGGQGHSGYTF.

The gene calls are TRBV19 and TRBJ1-4; D not resolved. There are 14 residues in the CDR3. Germline values: CDR1 LNHDA, CDR2 SQIVND (reference sequence). The ends were cut back, 5 bases at V and 7 bases at J, with 14 bases in the middle. CDR3 in amino acids: CASSLPLRGEKLFF. As DNA, the CDR3 is TGTGCCAGTAGTCTCCCCCTCCGGGGTGAAAAACTGTTTTTT.

This chain uses TRBV9 with TRBJ1-2, with D perhaps matching TRBD1 (6 bases). The germline V gene has CDR1 SGDLS and CDR2 YYNGEE. The V end was cut by 4 bases, the J end by 1 base, with 11 bases between. The CDR3 extends over 14 amino acids. CDR3 bases: TGTGCCAGCAGCCCCGGGACACTTAACTATGGCTACACCTTC. Encoded protein: CASSPGTLNYGYTF.

This chain connects TRBV13 to TRBJ2-5; 8 positions agree with TRBD2. The end of the DNA aligns better with TRBJ2-7, so the J call may be wrong. Germline V gives CDR1 PRHDT, CDR2 FYEKMQ (reference sequence). This CDR3 is 14 amino acids long. CDR3 region: CASSPSGTRNEQYF. DNA of the CDR3: TGTGCCAGCAGCCCTTCCGGGACTAGAAACGAGCAGTACTTC.

The V call is TRBV5-6, the J call TRBJ2-5, with a possible D match to TRBD1 (6 bases). With the DNA end fitting TRBJ2-7 better, the J assignment may be wrong. From germline, CDR1 is SGHDT and CDR2 YYEEEE. CDR3 length: 16 residues. CDR3 loop: CASSSRDRRPLYEQYF. CDR3 DNA sequence: TGTGCCAGCAGCTCCAGAGACAGGCGCCCTCTCTACGAGCAGTACTTC.

This clone has a single count. The chain joins TRBV28 to TRBJ1-1; TRBD1 agrees at 7 bases. Germline CDR1 is MDHEN and CDR2 is SYDVKM. The V segment lost 5 bases and the J segment 2 bases; nucleotides outside the gene matches: 5. This CDR3 has 14 amino acids. The CDR3: CASSDYRGNTEAFF. CDR3 in DNA: TGTGCCAGCAGTGATTACAGGGGAAACACTGAAGCTTTCTTT.

The rearrangement links TRBV5-1 to TRBJ2-7; 8 bases line up with TRBD1. CDR1 and CDR2 (germline): SGHRS, YFSETQ. V was pared by 4 bases and J by 2 bases, with 5 bases of the junction left unmatched. The CDR3 covers 14 residues. The CDR3 region has the DNA TGCGCCAGCAGCCTCTGGACAGGGCCCTACGAGCAGTACTTC. It yields the protein CASSLWTGPYEQYF.

This clone was found once. V is TRBV7-9 and J is TRBJ2-1; 7 bases map to TRBD2. Trimming took 1 base from V and 4 from J; bases not matched to a gene: 13. Germline V lookup: CDR1 SEHNR, CDR2 FQNEAQ (reference sequence). CDR3 length: 18 residues. This CDR3 reads CASSLGLMASGSYNEQFF. The CDR3 nucleotides are TGTGCCAGCAGCTTAGGATTGATGGCTAGCGGCTCTTACAATGAGCAGTTCTTC.

CDR3 sequence (DNA): TGTGCCAGCAGCTCCCCGACAGGGATGAACACTGAAGCTTTCTTT. The encoded protein is CASSSPTGMNTEAFF. The J gene is TRBJ1-1, the V gene TRBV6-6, with 7 bases lining up with TRBD1. This CDR3 has 15 amino acids. Germline CDR1 MNHNY, CDR2 SVGAGI (reference sequence). The trim removed 6 bases at V and 0 bases at J, leaving 7 bases unmatched.

Worth noting for this clone: A single base separates this from a much larger clone, so it may be a read error. The chain uses TRBV5-1 and TRBJ2-7, with D maybe TRBD1 (6 bases). V was clipped by 4 bases and J by 2 bases, with 10 bases between them. CDR1 SGHRS and CDR2 YFSETQ come from the germline V gene. The CDR3 loop spans 13 amino acids. The CDR3 nucleotides are TGCGCCAGCAGCCCCGGACAGACCTACGAGCAGTACTTC. It codes for CASSPGQTYEQYF.

V is TRBV19 and J is TRBJ2-2; D possibly corresponds to TRBD1 (6 bases). The CDR3 is made up of 16 amino acids. Trimming shortened V by 7 bases and J by 3 bases, and 18 bases separated the two germline ends. Germline CDR1 LNHDA, CDR2 SQIVND (reference sequence). CDR3 sequence: CASTAGWGRDTGELFF. The DNA for the CDR3 is TGTGCCAGTACCGCCGGCTGGGGGCGCGACACCGGGGAGCTGTTTTTT.